The rows below give T cell receptor beta chains drawn from one sample of a study of neurological immune-mediated disorders. TCRdb reprocessed the 5' RACE reads via MiXCR and lists one record per CDR3 protein. In the table there are 49,000 or so distinct CDR3 sequences, over 15% of which are singletons. Input material: PBMCs. The receptors come from a man aged 60 to 75 in good health. Each CDR3 is given with its conserved first and last residue. D genes are given only for firm matches. Size tells how often a clone was seen (once, few, many) or the class of an expanded clone, and some rows leave it out.

clone size: many; J gene: TRBJ1-5; V gene: TRBV20-1; D gene: -; CDR3 DNA: TGCAGTGCTAGAGATTTCTCCAGGGACCGATATCAGCCCCAGCATTTT; CDR3 protein: CSARDFSRDRYQPQHF
clone size: many; J gene: TRBJ2-1; V gene: TRBV12-3/TRBV12-4; D gene: TRBD2; CDR3 DNA: TGTGCCAGCAGTCCGACTAGCGGGAGCCCCAATGAGCAGTTCTTC; CDR3 protein: CASSPTSGSPNEQFF
clone size: many; J gene: TRBJ2-1; V gene: TRBV20-1; D gene: TRBD2; CDR3 DNA: TGCAGTGCTAGACGGGGGGGAGCGGGAGTTGGCAATGAGCAGTTCTTC; CDR3 protein: CSARRGGAGVGNEQFF
clone size: -; J gene: TRBJ2-7; V gene: TRBV6-5; D gene: TRBD1; CDR3 DNA: TGTGCCAGCAGTTACTCCCGACAGGGCCCCTACGAGCAGTACTTC; CDR3 protein: CASSYSRQGPYEQYF
clone size: many; J gene: TRBJ1-2; V gene: TRBV20-1; D gene: TRBD1; CDR3 DNA: TGCAGTGCTAGGGAACAGGGGACGTATGGCTACACCTTC; CDR3 protein: CSAREQGTYGYTF
clone size: many; J gene: TRBJ2-2; V gene: TRBV11-2; D gene: TRBD2; CDR3 DNA: TGTGCCAGCAGCTTAGCTGCAGGGCAGGCGGGAGAATCCGCCGGGGAGCTGTTTTTT; CDR3 protein: CASSLAAGQAGESAGELFF
clone size: many; J gene: TRBJ2-1; V gene: TRBV10-3; D gene: TRBD2; CDR3 DNA: TGTGCCATCAGTGAAGGGACTAGCGGGAGGCCTTACAATGAGCAGTTCTTC; CDR3 protein: CAISEGTSGRPYNEQFF
clone size: -; J gene: TRBJ1-6; V gene: TRBV6-5; D gene: -; CDR3 DNA: TGTGCCAGCAGTTACGGAGATAAAATGGGAGGGGAACTCCACTTT; CDR3 protein: CASSYGDKMGGELHF
clone size: -; J gene: TRBJ2-7; V gene: TRBV18; D gene: -; CDR3 DNA: TGTGCCAGCTCACTAACGGACGGACGATACGAGCAGTACTTC; CDR3 protein: CASSLTDGRYEQYF
clone size: many; J gene: TRBJ2-5; V gene: TRBV7-2; D gene: -; CDR3 DNA: TGTGCCAGCAGCTATGAGGGAGTCGAAGAGACCCAGTACTTC; CDR3 protein: CASSYEGVEETQYF
clone size: many; J gene: TRBJ2-2; V gene: TRBV9; D gene: TRBD1; CDR3 DNA: TGTGCCAGCAGCATAACAGGGGAATGGAACACCGGGGAGCTGTTTTTT; CDR3 protein: CASSITGEWNTGELFF
clone size: once; J gene: TRBJ2-7; V gene: TRBV20-1; D gene: TRBD2; CDR3 DNA: TGCAGTGGGACTAGCGGGATATGGTGCGACCAGTACTTC; CDR3 protein: CSGTSGIWCDQYF
clone size: -; J gene: TRBJ2-1; V gene: TRBV29-1; D gene: TRBD1; CDR3 DNA: TGCAGCGCCGGGACAGGGTTCTATGAGCAGTTCTTC; CDR3 protein: CSAGTGFYEQFF
clone size: -; J gene: TRBJ2-2; V gene: TRBV7-3; D gene: TRBD2; CDR3 DNA: TGTGCCAGCAGCCGGGGGGGAGGCACAGGAGAGCTGTTTTTT; CDR3 protein: CASSRGGGTGELFF
clone size: -; J gene: TRBJ2-7; V gene: TRBV7-6; D gene: -; CDR3 DNA: TGTGCCAGCAGCTTAGAAGCCCACTACGAGCAGTACTTC; CDR3 protein: CASSLEAHYEQYF
clone size: many; J gene: TRBJ2-1; V gene: TRBV28; D gene: -; CDR3 DNA: TGTGCCAGCAGTTTGGGCACCTACAATGAGCAGTTCTTC; CDR3 protein: CASSLGTYNEQFF
clone size: many; J gene: TRBJ2-7; V gene: TRBV7-6; D gene: -; CDR3 DNA: TGTGCCAGCAGCTTTGGGGCTGCCTACGAGCAGTACTTC; CDR3 protein: CASSFGAAYEQYF
clone size: many; J gene: TRBJ2-6; V gene: TRBV7-2; D gene: -; CDR3 DNA: TGTGCCAGCAGCTTAGCGGGGGCCAACGTCCTGACTTTC; CDR3 protein: CASSLAGANVLTF
clone size: many; J gene: TRBJ2-3; V gene: TRBV7-9; D gene: -; CDR3 DNA: TGTGCCAGCAGCTTAGCTGGAGGGGGCCGGGGAGATACGCAGTATTTT; CDR3 protein: CASSLAGGGRGDTQYF
clone size: many; J gene: TRBJ2-7; V gene: TRBV7-8; D gene: -; CDR3 DNA: TGTGCCAGCGGGGGAAAACTTTTGCAGTACTTC; CDR3 protein: CASGGKLLQYF
clone size: -; J gene: TRBJ1-2; V gene: TRBV30; D gene: -; CDR3 DNA: TGTGCCTGGGGCGGTAACTATGGCTACACCTTC; CDR3 protein: CAWGGNYGYTF
clone size: many; J gene: TRBJ2-1; V gene: TRBV19; D gene: -; CDR3 DNA: TGTGCCAGTAGCTTGGGTGAGCAGTTCTTC; CDR3 protein: CASSLGEQFF
clone size: -; J gene: TRBJ2-1; V gene: TRBV6-5; D gene: TRBD2; CDR3 DNA: TGTGCCAGCAGACCCACGGGGGGGACGTCGGGCAATGAGCAGTTCTTC; CDR3 protein: CASRPTGGTSGNEQFF
clone size: many; J gene: TRBJ2-3; V gene: TRBV28; D gene: TRBD1; CDR3 DNA: TGTGCCAGCAGTTTTTCCCCCTTCGAGACAGGGTACACAGATACGCAGTATTTT; CDR3 protein: CASSFSPFETGYTDTQYF
clone size: many; J gene: TRBJ2-7; V gene: TRBV7-2; D gene: -; CDR3 DNA: TGTGCCAGCAGCCAGCCGAGGGCAGGGAACGAGCAGTACTTC; CDR3 protein: CASSQPRAGNEQYF